This T cell receptor beta chain stems from a study of post-analysis software for immune sequencing data. General study results and limits: Controls showed lower frequencies than patients for five TRBV segments, and TRBV5-6, TRBV5-1 and TRBV20-1 were among these. Controls' normalized Chao1 diversity significantly exceeded that of multiple sclerosis patients.

Unique molecular identifiers had been added to the TCR beta cDNA libraries. T cells, about 0.9 to 11 million of them, yielded about 500,000 cDNA molecules. TCRdb reprocessed the PCR reads with MiXCR, giving one entry per CDR3 protein. The sample carries 600,000 to 700,000 distinct CDR3 sequences, 55% to 60% recorded once. A word on this clonotype: Its specificity is not known.

The CDR3 runs 12 residues. The V end lost 0 bases, the J end lost 6 bases, and 4 bases lay between the germline ends. Germline loops: CDR1 SGDLS, CDR2 YYNGEE. The sequencing sample was made of blood. The V call is TRBV9, the J call TRBJ2-1; D ambiguous. The sequence was collected from a girl aged 2-10 years with multiple sclerosis. This CDR3 is CASSVGVNEQFF. The CDR3 nucleotides are TGTGCCAGCAGCGTAGGGGTCAATGAGCAGTTCTTC.